The clone carrying this T cell receptor beta chain showed up many times. As yet, its antigen is unknown. Germline CDR1 DFQATT, CDR2 SNEGSKA (reference sequence). V was shortened by 5 bases and J by 5 bases, with 12 bases between the two germline ends. The CDR3 spans 12 residues. This sample was taken from a study of regulatory T cells in long-lasting Graves disease. As to time point: newly diagnosed GD, antithyroid drugs for less than 3 months. Extracted PBMC RNA gave rise to the TCR library. Arm-PCR of CDR3 regions and iRepertoire HTBI primers were used to build TCR beta libraries. MiXCR, run by TCRdb on the multiplex PCR reads, gives a single entry per CDR3 protein. Of around 250,000 distinct CDR3 sequences listed, around 18% were seen once; the top ten hold around 15%. Findings and limits, study-wide: Gene preferences differed: TRBV28, TRBJ1-2, TRBJ2-5 in persistent cases. Thyroid tissue went unstudied; only peripheral blood was examined.

Separately, the same data were catalogued under a study of T cells in Graves' hyperthyroidism and ophthalmopathy. As that report states: Blood samples included most of the expanded thyroid clonotypes exceeding 0.001.

V and J are TRBV20-1 and TRBJ2-5; tentatively, D is TRBD1 (6 bases). The clonotype comes from a woman aged 25 to 39 with Graves disease. This specimen was peripheral blood mononuclear cells (PBMCs), taken at new diagnosis, from a patient treated with antithyroid drugs. The CDR3 is CSAHRVGETQYF. The CDR3 coding sequence is TGCAGTGCTCACAGGGTTGGGGAGACCCAGTACTTC.